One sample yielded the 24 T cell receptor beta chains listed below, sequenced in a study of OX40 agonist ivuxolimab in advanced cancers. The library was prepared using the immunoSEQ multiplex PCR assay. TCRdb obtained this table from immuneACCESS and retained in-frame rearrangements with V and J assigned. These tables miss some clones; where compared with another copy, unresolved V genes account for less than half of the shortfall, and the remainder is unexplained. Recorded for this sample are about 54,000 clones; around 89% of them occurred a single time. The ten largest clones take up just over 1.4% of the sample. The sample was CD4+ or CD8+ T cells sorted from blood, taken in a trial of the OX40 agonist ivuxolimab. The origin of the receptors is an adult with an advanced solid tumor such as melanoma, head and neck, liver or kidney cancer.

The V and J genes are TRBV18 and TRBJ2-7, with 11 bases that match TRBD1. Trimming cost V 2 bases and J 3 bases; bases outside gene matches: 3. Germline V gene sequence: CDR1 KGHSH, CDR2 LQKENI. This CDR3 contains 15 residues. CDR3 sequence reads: CASSPGQGAFYEQYF. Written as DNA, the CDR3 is TGTGCCAGCTCACCAGGACAGGGGGCCTTCTACGAGCAGTACTTC.

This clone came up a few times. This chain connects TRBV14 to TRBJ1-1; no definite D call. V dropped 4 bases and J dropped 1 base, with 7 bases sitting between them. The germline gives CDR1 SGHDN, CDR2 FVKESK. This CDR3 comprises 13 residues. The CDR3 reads CASSRQRNTEAFF. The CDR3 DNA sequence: TGTGCCAGCAGCCGACAAAGGAACACTGAAGCTTTCTTT. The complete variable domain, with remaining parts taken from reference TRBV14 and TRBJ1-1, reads EAGVTQFPSHSVIEKGQTVTLRCDPISGHDNLYWYRRVMGKEIKFLLHFVKESKQDESGMPNNRFLAERTGGTYSTLKVQPAELEDSGVYFCASSRQRNTEAFFGQGTRLTVV.

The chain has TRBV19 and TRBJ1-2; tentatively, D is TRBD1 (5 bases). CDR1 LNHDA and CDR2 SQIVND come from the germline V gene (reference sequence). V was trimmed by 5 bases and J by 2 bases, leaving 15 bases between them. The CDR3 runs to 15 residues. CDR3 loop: CASSPSTGGNYGYTF. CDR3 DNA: TGTGCCAGTAGTCCTTCGACGGGGGGAAACTATGGCTACACCTTC.

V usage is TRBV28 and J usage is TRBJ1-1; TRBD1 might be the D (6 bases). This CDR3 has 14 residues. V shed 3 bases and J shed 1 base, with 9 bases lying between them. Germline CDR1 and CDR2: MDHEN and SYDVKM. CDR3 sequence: CASSFLGANTEAFF. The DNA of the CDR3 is TGTGCCAGCAGTTTTTTGGGGGCGAACACTGAAGCTTTCTTT.

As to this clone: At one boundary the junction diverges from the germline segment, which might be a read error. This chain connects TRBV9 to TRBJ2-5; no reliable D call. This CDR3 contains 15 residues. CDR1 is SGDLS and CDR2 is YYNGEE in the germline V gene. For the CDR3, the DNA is TGTGCCAGCAGCGTAGGTAGAACCCCACAAGGGACCCAGTACTTC. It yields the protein CASSVGRTPQGTQYF.

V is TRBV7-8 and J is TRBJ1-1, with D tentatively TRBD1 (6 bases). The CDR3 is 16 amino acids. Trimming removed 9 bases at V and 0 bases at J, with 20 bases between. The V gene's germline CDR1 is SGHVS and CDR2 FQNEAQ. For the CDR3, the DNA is TGTGCCAGTATGGAACAGGGACCATCCATGAACACTGAAGCTTTCTTT. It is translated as CASMEQGPSMNTEAFF. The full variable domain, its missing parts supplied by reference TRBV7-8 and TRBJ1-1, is GAGVSQSPRYKVAKRGQDVALRCDPISGHVSLFWYQQALGQGPEFLTYFQNEAQLDKSGLPSDRFFAERPEGSVSTLKIQRTQQEDSAVYLCASMEQGPSMNTEAFFGQGTRLTVV.

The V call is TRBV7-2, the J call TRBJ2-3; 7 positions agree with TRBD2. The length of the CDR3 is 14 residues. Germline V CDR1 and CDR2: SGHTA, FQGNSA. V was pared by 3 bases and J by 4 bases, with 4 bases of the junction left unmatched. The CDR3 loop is CASSFGLDPDTQYF. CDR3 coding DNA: TGTGCCAGCAGCTTCGGACTAGATCCAGATACGCAGTATTTT.

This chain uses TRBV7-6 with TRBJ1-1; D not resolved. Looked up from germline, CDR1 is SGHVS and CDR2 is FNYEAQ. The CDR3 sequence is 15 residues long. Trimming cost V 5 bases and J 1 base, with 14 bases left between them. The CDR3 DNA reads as TGTGCCAGCAGCCGGGGAGGGCAGACGAACACTGAAGCTTTCTTT. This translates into CASSRGGQTNTEAFF.

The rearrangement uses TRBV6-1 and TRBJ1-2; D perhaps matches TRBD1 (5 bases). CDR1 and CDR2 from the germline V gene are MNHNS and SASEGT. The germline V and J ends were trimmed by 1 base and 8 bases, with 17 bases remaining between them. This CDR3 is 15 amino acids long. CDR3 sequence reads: CASSEGWGHGPGYTF. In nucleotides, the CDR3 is TGTGCCAGCAGTGAAGGGTGGGGCCACGGACCGGGCTACACCTTC.

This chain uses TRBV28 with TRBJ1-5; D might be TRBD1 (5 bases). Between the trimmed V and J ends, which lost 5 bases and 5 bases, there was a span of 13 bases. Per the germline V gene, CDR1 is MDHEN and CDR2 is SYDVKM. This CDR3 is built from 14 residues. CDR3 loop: CASSLNGDYQPQHF. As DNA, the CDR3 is TGTGCCAGCAGTCTAAACGGGGACTATCAGCCCCAGCATTTT.

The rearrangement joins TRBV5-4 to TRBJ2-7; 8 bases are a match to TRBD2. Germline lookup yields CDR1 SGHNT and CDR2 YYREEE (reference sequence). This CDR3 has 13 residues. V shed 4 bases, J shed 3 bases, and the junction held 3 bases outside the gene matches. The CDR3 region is CASSPGGGYEQYF. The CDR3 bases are TGTGCCAGCAGCCCGGGAGGGGGCTACGAGCAGTACTTC.

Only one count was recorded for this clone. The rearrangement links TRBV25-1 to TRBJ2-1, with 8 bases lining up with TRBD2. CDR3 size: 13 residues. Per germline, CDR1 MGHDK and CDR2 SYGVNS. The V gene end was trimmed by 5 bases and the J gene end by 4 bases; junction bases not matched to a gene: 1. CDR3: CASSRGGYNEQFF. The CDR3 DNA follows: TGTGCCAGCAGTCGGGGGGGATACAATGAGCAGTTCTTC.

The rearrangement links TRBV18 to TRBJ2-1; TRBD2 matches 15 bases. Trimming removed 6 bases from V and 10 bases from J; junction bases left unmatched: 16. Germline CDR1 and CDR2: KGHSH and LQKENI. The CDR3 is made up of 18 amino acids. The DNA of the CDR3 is TGTGCCAGCTCCCAGATAGCCGGACTAGCGGGAGGGAGCGGGGAGCAGTTCTTC. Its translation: CASSQIAGLAGGSGEQFF.

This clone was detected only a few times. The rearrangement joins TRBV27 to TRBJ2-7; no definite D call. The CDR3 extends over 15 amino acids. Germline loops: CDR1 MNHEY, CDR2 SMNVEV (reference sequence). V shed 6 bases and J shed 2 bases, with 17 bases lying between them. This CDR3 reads CASRETVTVTYEQYF. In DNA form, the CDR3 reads TGTGCCAGCAGGGAGACCGTTACGGTAACCTACGAGCAGTACTTC.

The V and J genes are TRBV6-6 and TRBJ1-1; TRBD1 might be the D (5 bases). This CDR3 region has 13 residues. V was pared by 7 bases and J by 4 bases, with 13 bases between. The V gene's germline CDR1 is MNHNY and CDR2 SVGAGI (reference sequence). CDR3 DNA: TGTGCCAGCAACACGGGGGGGTCCACTGAAGCTTTCTTT. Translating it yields CASNTGGSTEAFF.

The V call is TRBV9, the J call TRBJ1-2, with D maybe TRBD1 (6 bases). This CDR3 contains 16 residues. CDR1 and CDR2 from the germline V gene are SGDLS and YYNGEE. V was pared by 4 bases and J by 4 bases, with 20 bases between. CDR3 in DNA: TGTGCCAGCAGCTCCCCTGGTAGGGGGTTACGCTATGGCTACACCTTC. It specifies CASSSPGRGLRYGYTF.

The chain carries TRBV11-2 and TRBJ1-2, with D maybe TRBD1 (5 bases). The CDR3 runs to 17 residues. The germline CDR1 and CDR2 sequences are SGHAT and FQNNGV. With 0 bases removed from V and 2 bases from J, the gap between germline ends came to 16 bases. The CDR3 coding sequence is TGTGCCAGCAGCTTAGAAGGGTATGGGGCAGGGAACTATGGCTACACCTTC. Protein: CASSLEGYGAGNYGYTF.

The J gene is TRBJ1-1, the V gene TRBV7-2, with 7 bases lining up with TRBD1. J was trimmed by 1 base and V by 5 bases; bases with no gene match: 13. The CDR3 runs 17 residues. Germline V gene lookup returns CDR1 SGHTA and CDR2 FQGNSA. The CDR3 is CASSARQGSWRNTEAFF. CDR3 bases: TGTGCCAGCAGCGCCCGACAGGGCTCGTGGAGGAACACTGAAGCTTTCTTT.

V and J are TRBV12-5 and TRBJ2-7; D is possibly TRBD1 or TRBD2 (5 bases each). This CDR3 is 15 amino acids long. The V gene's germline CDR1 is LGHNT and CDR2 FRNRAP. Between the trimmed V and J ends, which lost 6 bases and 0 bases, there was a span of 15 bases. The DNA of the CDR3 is TGTGCTAGTGGGCCCCGGGACCCGAGCTCCTACGAGCAGTACTTC. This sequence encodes CASGPRDPSSYEQYF.

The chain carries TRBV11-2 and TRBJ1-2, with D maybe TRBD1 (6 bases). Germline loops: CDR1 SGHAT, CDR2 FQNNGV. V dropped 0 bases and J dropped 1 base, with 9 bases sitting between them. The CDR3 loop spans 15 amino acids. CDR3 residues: CASSLDQGRNYGYTF. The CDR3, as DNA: TGTGCCAGCAGCTTAGATCAGGGGCGTAACTATGGCTACACCTTC.

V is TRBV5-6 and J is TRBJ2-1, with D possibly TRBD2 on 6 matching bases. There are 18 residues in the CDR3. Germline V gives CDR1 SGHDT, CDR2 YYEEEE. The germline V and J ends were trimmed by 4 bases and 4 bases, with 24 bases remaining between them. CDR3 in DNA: TGTGCCAGCAGCCTGCTGGGGGTTTTAGGCGGGAAGTACAATGAGCAGTTCTTC. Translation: CASSLLGVLGGKYNEQFF. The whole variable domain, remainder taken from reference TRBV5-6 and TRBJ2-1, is DAGVTQSPTHLIKTRGQQVTLRCSPKSGHDTVSWYQQALGQGPQFIFQYYEEEERQRGNFPDRFSGHQFPNYSSELNVNALLLGDSALYLCASSLLGVLGGKYNEQFFGPGTRLTVL.

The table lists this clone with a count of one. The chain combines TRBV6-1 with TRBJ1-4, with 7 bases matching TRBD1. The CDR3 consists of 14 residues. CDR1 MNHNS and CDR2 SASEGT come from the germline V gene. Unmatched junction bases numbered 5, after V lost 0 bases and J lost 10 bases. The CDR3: CASSEAIGGGKLFF. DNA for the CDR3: TGTGCCAGCAGTGAAGCGATAGGGGGCGGAAAACTGTTTTTT.

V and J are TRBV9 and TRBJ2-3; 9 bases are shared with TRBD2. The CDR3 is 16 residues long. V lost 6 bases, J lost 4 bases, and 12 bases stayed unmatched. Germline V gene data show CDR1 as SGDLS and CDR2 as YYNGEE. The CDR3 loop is CASTPDSGSRADTQYF. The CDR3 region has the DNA TGTGCCAGCACCCCAGATAGCGGGAGTAGGGCAGATACGCAGTATTTT.

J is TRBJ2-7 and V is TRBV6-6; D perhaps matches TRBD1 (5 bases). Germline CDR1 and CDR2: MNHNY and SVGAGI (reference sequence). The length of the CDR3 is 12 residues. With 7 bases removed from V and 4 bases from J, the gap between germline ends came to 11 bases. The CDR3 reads CASTRNRYEQYF. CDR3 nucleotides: TGTGCCAGCACCCGGAACAGGTACGAGCAGTACTTC.